This T cell receptor beta chain was recorded in a study of blood T cell repertoires in COVID-19. Looking at the study overall: PBMCs, B-cell-depleted T cells, or T cells were the source of the cDNA or gDNA that made up the material.

After removal of 3 bases from V and 6 bases from J, the junction contained 4 bases not matched to a gene. Germline CDR1 is SGHRS and CDR2 is YFSETQ. The CDR3 has 16 amino acids. Two negative PCRs, clearance, or symptom resolution characterized the recovered Cohort 3 donors. The assay was immunoSEQ multiplex PCR, and TCRdb's table has in-frame clones only and misses some. The data contain 250,000 to 300,000 clones, under 90% of them singletons. Specimen: PBMCs or T cells enriched from blood (not recorded which). The TCR comes from a woman between 35 and 50 years old who had recovered from COVID-19. This chain uses TRBV5-1 with TRBJ2-3, with 16 bases identical to TRBD2. The CDR3 DNA sequence: TGCGCCAGCAGCTCCGGGACTAGCGGGAGGGGCGATACGCAGTATTTT. It specifies CASSSGTSGRGDTQYF.